One sample yielded the 9 T cell receptor beta chains listed below, sequenced in a study of vaccination effects on CD4 cells after COVID-19. Their recognized antigens are unknown. Clones were read by immunoSEQ multiplex PCR, and TCRdb kept only the in-frame ones, dropping some. The sample holds approximately 74,000 clones, approximately 75% seen once. Within the ViraFEST assay, antigen-specific CD4+ T cells underwent expansion with viral peptide pools prior to sequencing. The culture ran for roughly ten days before CD4+ T cells were isolated. Vaccinees lacked prior SARS-CoV-2 infection and tested negative for nucleocapsid antibodies. Material: CD4+ T cells from PBMCs cultured with HCoV-NL63 spike peptides, obtained before COVID-19 vaccination. The receptor set was obtained from a human donor who received a COVID-19 vaccine.

V usage is TRBV7-2 and J usage is TRBJ2-2; D gene ambiguous. The V end lost 5 bases, the J end lost 4 bases, and 14 bases lay between the germline ends. CDR3 length: 15 amino acids. Looked up from germline, CDR1 is SGHTA and CDR2 is FQGNSA. CDR3 sequence: CASSLNPARTGELFF. CDR3 coding DNA: TGTGCCAGCAGCCTCAACCCGGCGCGCACCGGGGAGCTGTTTTTT.

The CDR3 nucleotides are TGCGCCAGCACATACTTAACAGGGGCGGTCACCGGGGAGCTGTTTTTT. Translating gives CASTYLTGAVTGELFF. The chain couples TRBV5-1 to TRBJ2-2, with 7 bases aligning to TRBD1. Per the germline V gene, CDR1 is SGHRS and CDR2 is YFSETQ. V gave up 6 bases and J gave up 4 bases; unmatched junction bases: 12. The CDR3 extends over 16 amino acids.

The rearrangement joins TRBV5-1 to TRBJ1-1; D ambiguous. The germline gives CDR1 SGHRS, CDR2 YFSETQ. This CDR3 comprises 13 residues. The germline V and J ends were trimmed by 4 bases and 2 bases, with 9 bases remaining between them. This CDR3 reads CASSVRVNTEAFF. The CDR3 nucleotides are TGCGCCAGCAGCGTTAGAGTTAACACTGAAGCTTTCTTT.

The chain is built from TRBV4-1 and TRBJ2-6; tentatively, D is TRBD1 or TRBD2 (5 bases each). The V gene lost 1 base and the J gene lost 1 base, with 17 bases spanning the gap. CDR3 length equals 19 residues. Germline assignment: CDR1 MGHRA and CDR2 YSYEKL. The chain's CDR3 is CASSQVQGRLTSGANVLTF. The CDR3, as DNA: TGCGCCAGCAGCCAAGTTCAGGGACGTCTCACTTCTGGGGCCAACGTCCTGACTTTC.

This clone was counted a single time. The chain carries TRBV7-8 and TRBJ1-2; D might be TRBD1 (6 bases). From germline, CDR1 is SGHVS and CDR2 FQNEAQ. Deletions cut 5 bases from V and 2 bases from J, with 15 bases between. The length of the CDR3 is 15 residues. The CDR3 region has the DNA TGTGCCAGCAGCCGAGGGGGAGGGGGAAACTATGGCTACACCTTC. It codes for CASSRGGGGNYGYTF. Combining the CDR3 with reference TRBV7-8 and TRBJ1-2 gives the whole variable domain GAGVSQSPRYKVAKRGQDVALRCDPISGHVSLFWYQQALGQGPEFLTYFQNEAQLDKSGLPSDRFFAERPEGSVSTLKIQRTQQEDSAVYLCASSRGGGGNYGYTFGSGTRLTVV.

The table lists this clone with a few counts. V and J are TRBV5-1 and TRBJ1-3; a weak D match, TRBD1 (6 bases). Germline lookup yields CDR1 SGHRS and CDR2 YFSETQ. V was shortened by 4 bases and J by 0 bases, with 17 bases between the two germline ends. The CDR3 sequence is 17 residues long. The CDR3 coding sequence is TGCGCCAGCAGCCTCGGCCGGGACACGTTCTCTGGAAACACCATATATTTT. Translation: CASSLGRDTFSGNTIYF.

The gene calls are TRBV2 and TRBJ2-3, with D maybe TRBD2 (6 bases). Per germline, CDR1 SNHLY and CDR2 FYNNEI. CDR3 size: 13 residues. V gave up 6 bases and J gave up 2 bases, with 9 bases separating them. DNA for the CDR3: TGTGCCAGCAGGACTAGAAACACAGATACGCAGTATTTT. Protein product: CASRTRNTDTQYF.

This clone appeared once. The chain recombines TRBV5-4 with TRBJ2-3; either TRBD1 or TRBD2 may fit D (5 bases each). There are 14 residues in the CDR3. Deletions cut 4 bases from V and 2 bases from J, with 11 bases between. Germline loops: CDR1 SGHNT, CDR2 YYREEE (reference sequence). The CDR3 protein is CASSKGPITDTQYF. CDR3 DNA: TGTGCCAGCAGCAAGGGACCCATCACAGATACGCAGTATTTT.

In this sample, this clone turned up a few times. The V and J genes are TRBV6-1 and TRBJ1-4; D is unclear. This CDR3 is 16 amino acids long. Trimming removed 4 bases at V and 2 bases at J, with 14 bases between. Germline V lookup: CDR1 MNHNS, CDR2 SASEGT. CDR3 in DNA: TGTGCCAGCAGTGTCTCATCTCGTGGGACTAATGAAAAACTGTTTTTT. Protein product: CASSVSSRGTNEKLFF.